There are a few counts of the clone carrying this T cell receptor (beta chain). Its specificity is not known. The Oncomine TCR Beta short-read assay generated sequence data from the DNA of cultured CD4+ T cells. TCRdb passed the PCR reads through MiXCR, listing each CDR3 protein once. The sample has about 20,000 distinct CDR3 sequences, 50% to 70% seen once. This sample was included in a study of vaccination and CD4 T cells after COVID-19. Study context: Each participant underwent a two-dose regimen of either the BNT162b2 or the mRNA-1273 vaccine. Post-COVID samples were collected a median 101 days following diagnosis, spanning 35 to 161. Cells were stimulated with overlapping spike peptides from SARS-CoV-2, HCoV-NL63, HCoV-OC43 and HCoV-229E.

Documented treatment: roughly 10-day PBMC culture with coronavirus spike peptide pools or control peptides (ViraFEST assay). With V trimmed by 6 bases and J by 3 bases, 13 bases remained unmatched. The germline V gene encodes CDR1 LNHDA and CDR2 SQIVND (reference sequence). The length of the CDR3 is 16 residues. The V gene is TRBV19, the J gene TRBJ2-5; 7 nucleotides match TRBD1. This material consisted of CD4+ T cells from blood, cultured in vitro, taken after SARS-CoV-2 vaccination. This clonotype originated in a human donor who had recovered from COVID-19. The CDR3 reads CASSIILQGTKETQYF. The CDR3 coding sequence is TGTGCCAGTAGCATTATATTACAGGGGACCAAAGAGACCCAGTACTTC.